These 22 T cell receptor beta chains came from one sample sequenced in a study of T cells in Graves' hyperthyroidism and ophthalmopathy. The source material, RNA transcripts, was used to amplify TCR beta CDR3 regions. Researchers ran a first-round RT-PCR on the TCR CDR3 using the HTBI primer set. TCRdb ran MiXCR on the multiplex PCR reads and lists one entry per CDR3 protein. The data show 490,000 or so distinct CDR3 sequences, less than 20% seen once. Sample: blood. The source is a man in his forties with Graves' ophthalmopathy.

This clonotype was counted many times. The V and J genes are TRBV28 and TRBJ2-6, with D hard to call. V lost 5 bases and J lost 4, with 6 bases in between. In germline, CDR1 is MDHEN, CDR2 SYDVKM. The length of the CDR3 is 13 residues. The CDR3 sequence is CASSPPGANVLTF. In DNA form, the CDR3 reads TGTGCCAGCAGTCCGCCGGGGGCCAACGTCCTGACTTTC.

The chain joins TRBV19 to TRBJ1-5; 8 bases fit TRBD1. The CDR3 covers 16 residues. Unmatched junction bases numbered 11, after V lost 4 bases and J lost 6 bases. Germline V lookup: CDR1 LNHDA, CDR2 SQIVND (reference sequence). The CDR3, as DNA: TGTGCCAGTAGTAGCCCGACAGGGGAATGGCGTCAGCCCCAGCATTTT. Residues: CASSSPTGEWRQPQHF.

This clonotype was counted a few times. The DNA of the CDR3 is TGTGCCAGCGCCCAGGGGGCGGCTTCACCCCTCCACTTT. The encoded protein is CASAQGAASPLHF. The chain couples TRBV28 to TRBJ1-6, with 8 bases matching TRBD1. V shed 8 bases, J shed 9 bases, and the junction held 6 bases outside the gene matches. CDR1 and CDR2 (germline): MDHEN, SYDVKM. This CDR3 comprises 13 residues.

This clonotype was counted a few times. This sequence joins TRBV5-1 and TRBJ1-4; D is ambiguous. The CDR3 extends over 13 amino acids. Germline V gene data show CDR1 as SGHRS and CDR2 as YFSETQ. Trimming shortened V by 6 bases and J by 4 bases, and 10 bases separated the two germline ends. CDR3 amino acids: CASKWASNEKLFF. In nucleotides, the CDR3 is TGCGCCAGCAAGTGGGCGAGTAATGAAAAACTGTTTTTT.

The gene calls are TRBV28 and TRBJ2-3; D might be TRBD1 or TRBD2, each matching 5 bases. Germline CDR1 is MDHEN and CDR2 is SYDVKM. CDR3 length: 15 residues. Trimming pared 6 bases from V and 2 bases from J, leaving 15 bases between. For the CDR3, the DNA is TGTGCCAGCAGACTCGGGGACGGACACACAGATACGCAGTATTTT. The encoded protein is CASRLGDGHTDTQYF.

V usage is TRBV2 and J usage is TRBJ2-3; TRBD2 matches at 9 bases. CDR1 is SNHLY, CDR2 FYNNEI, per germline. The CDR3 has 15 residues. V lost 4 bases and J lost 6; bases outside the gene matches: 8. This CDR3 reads CASSGRRGGRDTQYF. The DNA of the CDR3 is TGTGCCAGCAGTGGGAGGCGGGGGGGCCGCGATACGCAGTATTTT.

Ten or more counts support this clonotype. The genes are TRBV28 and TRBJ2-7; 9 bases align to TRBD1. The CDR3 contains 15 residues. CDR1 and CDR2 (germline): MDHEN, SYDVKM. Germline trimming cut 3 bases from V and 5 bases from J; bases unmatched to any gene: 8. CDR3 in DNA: TGTGCCAGCAGTTTCCAAGGACAGGGGATCCACGAGCAGTACTTC. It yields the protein CASSFQGQGIHEQYF.

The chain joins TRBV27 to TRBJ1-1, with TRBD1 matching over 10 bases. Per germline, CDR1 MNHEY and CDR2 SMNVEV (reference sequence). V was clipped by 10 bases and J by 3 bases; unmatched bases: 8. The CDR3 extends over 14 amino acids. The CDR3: CAIHPGTGDTEAFF. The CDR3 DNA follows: TGTGCCATCCACCCCGGGACAGGGGACACTGAAGCTTTCTTT.

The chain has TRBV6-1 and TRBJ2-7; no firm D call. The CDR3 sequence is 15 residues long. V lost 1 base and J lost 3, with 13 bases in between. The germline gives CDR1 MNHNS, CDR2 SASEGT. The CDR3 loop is CASSEGRNRDYEQYF. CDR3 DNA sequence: TGTGCCAGCAGTGAAGGAAGGAACAGAGACTACGAGCAGTACTTC.

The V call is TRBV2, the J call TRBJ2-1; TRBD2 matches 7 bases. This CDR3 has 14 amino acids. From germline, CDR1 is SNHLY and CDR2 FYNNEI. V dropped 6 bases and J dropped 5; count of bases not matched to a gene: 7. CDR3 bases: TGTGCCAGCAGGGGTGGACTAGTCGACAATGAGCAGTTCTTC. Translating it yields CASRGGLVDNEQFF. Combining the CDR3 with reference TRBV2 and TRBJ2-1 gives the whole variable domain EPEVTQTPSHQVTQMGQEVILRCVPISNHLYFYWYRQILGQKVEFLVSFYNNEISEKSEIFDDQFSVERPDGSNFTLKIRSTKLEDSAMYFCASRGGLVDNEQFFGPGTRLTVL.

Written as DNA, the CDR3 is TGTGCCAGCAGCGTTCTACAGGGTTACGAGCAGTACTTC. It encodes CASSVLQGYEQYF. J is TRBJ2-7 and V is TRBV7-3; possibly TRBD1 for D (6 bases). The CDR3 spans 13 residues. V dropped 5 bases and J dropped 4 bases, with 12 bases sitting between them. CDR1 and CDR2 from the germline V gene are SGHTA and FQGTGA. Using reference TRBV7-3 and TRBJ2-7 for the parts outside the CDR3, the full variable domain is GAGVSQTPSNKVTEKGKYVELRCDPISGHTALYWYRQSLGQGPEFLIYFQGTGAADDSGLPNDRFFAVRPEGSVSTLKIQRTERGDSAVYLCASSVLQGYEQYFGPGTRLTVT.

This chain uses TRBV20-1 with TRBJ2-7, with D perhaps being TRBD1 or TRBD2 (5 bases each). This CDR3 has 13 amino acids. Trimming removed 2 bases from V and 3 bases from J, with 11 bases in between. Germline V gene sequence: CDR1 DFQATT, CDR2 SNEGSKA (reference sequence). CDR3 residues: CSARMGRNYEQYF. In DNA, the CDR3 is TGCAGTGCTAGAATGGGACGGAACTACGAGCAGTACTTC.

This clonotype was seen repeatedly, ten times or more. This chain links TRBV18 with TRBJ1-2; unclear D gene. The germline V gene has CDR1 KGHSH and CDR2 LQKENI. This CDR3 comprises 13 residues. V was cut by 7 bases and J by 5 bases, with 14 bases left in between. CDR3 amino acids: CASLRPSRYGYTF. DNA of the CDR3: TGTGCCAGCTTAAGACCTAGCCGGTATGGCTACACCTTC.

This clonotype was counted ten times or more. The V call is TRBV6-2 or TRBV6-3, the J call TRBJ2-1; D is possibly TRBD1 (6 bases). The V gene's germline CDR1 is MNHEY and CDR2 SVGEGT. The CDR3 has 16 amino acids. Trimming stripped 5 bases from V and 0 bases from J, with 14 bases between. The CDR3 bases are TGTGCCAGCAGTACCAGACAGGTAGGCTCCTACAATGAGCAGTTCTTC. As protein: CASSTRQVGSYNEQFF.

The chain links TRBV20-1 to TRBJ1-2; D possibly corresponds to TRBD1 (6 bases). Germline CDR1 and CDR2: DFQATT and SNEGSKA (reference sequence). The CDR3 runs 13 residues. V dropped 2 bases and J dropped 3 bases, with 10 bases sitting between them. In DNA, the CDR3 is TGCAGTGCTAGACGGGGGCATGACTATGGCTACACCTTC. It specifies CSARRGHDYGYTF.

CDR3 in amino acids: CSVEIGTGNIQYF. CDR3 nucleotide sequence: TGCAGCGTTGAAATAGGTACAGGAAACATTCAGTACTTC. The chain uses TRBV29-1 and TRBJ2-4; a weak D match, TRBD1 (5 bases). Trimming removed 2 bases from V and 6 bases from J, with 11 bases in between. This CDR3 has 13 residues. Per the germline V gene, CDR1 is SQVTM and CDR2 is ANQGSEA.

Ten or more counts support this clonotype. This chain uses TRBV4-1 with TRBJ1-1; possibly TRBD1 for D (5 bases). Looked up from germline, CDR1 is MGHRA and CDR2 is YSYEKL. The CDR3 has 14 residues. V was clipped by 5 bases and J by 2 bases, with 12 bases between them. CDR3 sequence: CASSSGVLNTEAFF. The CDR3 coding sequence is TGCGCCAGCAGCTCGGGGGTACTTAACACTGAAGCTTTCTTT.

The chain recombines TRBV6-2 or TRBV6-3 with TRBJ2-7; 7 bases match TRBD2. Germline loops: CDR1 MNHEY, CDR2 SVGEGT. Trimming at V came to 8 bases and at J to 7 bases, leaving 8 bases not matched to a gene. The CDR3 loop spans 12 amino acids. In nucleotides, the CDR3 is TGTGCCAGCGATATACCGGGGGGAGAGCAGTACTTC. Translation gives CASDIPGGEQYF.

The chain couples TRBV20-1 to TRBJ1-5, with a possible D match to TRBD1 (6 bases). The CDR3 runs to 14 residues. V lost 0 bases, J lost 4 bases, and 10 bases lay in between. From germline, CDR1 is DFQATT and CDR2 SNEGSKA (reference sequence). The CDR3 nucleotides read TGCAGTGCTAGAGACAGGGGAGTAAATCAGCCCCAGCATTTT. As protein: CSARDRGVNQPQHF.

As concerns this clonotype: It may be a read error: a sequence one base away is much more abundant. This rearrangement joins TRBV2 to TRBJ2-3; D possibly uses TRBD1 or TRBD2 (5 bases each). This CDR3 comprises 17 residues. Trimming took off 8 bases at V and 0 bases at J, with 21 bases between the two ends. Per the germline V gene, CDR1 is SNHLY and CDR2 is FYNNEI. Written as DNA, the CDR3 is TGTGCCAGCGGTTTTATCCGGGACGGCCCTAGCACAGATACGCAGTATTTT. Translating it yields CASGFIRDGPSTDTQYF.

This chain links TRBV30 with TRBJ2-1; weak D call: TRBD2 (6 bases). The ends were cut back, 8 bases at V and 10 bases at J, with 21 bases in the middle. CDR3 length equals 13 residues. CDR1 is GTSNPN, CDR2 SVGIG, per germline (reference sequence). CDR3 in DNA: TGTGCCCGGAAAATGCACCTCCTAGCGGAGCAGTTCTTC. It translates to CARKMHLLAEQFF.

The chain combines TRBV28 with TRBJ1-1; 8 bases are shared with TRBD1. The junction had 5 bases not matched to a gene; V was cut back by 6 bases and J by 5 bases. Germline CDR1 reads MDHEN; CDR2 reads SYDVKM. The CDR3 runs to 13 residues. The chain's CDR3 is CASRLQGGTEAFF. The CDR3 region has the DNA TGTGCCAGCAGGTTACAGGGGGGGACTGAAGCTTTCTTT.